A selection of T cell receptor beta chains follows, all from one sample in a study of shared clonotypes between healthy human individuals. Data came from immunoSEQ multiplex PCR; TCRdb stores just in-frame clones and leaves some out. The profile shows roughly 1 million clones, roughly 80% of them singletons. What was sequenced was memory CD4+ T cells sorted from blood. The receptor set was obtained from a man between 18 and 29 years old in good health. Both conserved end residues are part of each CDR3. The D gene is left open where the match is weak. The size of a clone is reported for some rows only, either as once, few or many, or as a class for expanded clones.

v_gene,j_gene,abundance,d_gene,CDR3nt,CDR3aa
TRBV5-1,TRBJ2-2,-,-,TGCGCCAGCAGCGCGGAAAATCGGGCCCGAACCGGGGAGCTGTTTTTT,CASSAENRARTGELFF
TRBV28,TRBJ2-7,many,-,TGTGCCAGCAGTTACAGGGTTGGGGGCGAGCAGTACTTC,CASSYRVGGEQYF
TRBV30,TRBJ1-6,-,-,TGTGCCTGGAACACGAATTCACCCCTCCACTTT,CAWNTNSPLHF
TRBV7-2,TRBJ1-1,-,-,TGTGCCAGCAGTTTTGGACTGAACACTGAAGCTTTCTTT,CASSFGLNTEAFF
TRBV5-1,TRBJ1-1,-,-,TGCGCCAGCAGCTGGGACGGAACGAACACTGAAGCTTTCTTT,CASSWDGTNTEAFF
TRBV6-1,TRBJ2-7,-,TRBD2,TGTGCCAGCAGTGAAGATGGAACTAGCGGGGAAAGCTCCTACGAGCAGTACTTC,CASSEDGTSGESSYEQYF
TRBV20-1,TRBJ2-3,-,-,TGCAGTGGCTACACAGATACGCAGTATTTT,CSGYTDTQYF
TRBV6-5,TRBJ1-5,-,-,TGTGCCAGCAGTTCCCGGGGGGGACGGGAATCCCAGCATTTT,CASSSRGGRESQHF
TRBV7-9,TRBJ2-7,-,TRBD2,TGTGCCAGCAGCTTGACTAGCGGGTCTCCTTGGTCCTACGAGCAGTACTTC,CASSLTSGSPWSYEQYF
TRBV6-1,TRBJ1-1,-,-,TGTGCCAGCAGTGAAACGGGACGTATGAACACTGAAGCTTTCTTT,CASSETGRMNTEAFF
TRBV27,TRBJ2-3,once,TRBD1,TGTGCCAGCAGTTTAGTTGGACAGGGGGCTACGCAGTATTTT,CASSLVGQGATQYF
TRBV18,TRBJ1-5,-,-,TGTGCCAGCTCACCCACAGGGTCGCGCAATCAGCCCCAGCATTTT,CASSPTGSRNQPQHF
TRBV28,TRBJ2-2,-,-,TGTGCCAGCAGTTGGACTGGCCCAAGTAAGAACACCGGGGAGCTGTTTTTT,CASSWTGPSKNTGELFF
TRBV5-4,TRBJ2-5,-,-,TGTGCCAGCAGCTTGGAGGCTGGAGCGCCCCAGTACTTC,CASSLEAGAPQYF
TRBV5-4,TRBJ2-7,-,TRBD2,TGTGCCAGCAGGGAGGCAGCGGGGGGGTCGACCTACGAGCAGTACTTC,CASREAAGGSTYEQYF
TRBV2,TRBJ2-3,-,-,TGTGCCAGCAGGGAAAAGACTGGCACAGATACGCAGTATTTT,CASREKTGTDTQYF
TRBV10-3,TRBJ1-1,few,-,TGTGCCATCAGCAGGACGGAGAACACTGAAGCTTTCTTT,CAISRTENTEAFF
TRBV7-8,TRBJ1-6,-,-,TGTGCCAGCAGCGCTTCTAGCTCCTATAATTCACCCCTCCACTTT,CASSASSSYNSPLHF
TRBV7-8,TRBJ1-3,-,-,TGTGCCAGCAGCCTCGGACAGTACTCTGGAAACACCATATATTTT,CASSLGQYSGNTIYF
TRBV7-6,TRBJ1-1,-,TRBD1,TGTGCCAGCAGCCAGGGACAGGGTAACACTGAAGCTTTCTTT,CASSQGQGNTEAFF
TRBV6-1,TRBJ1-2,once,-,TGTGCCAGCAGTGAATTATCACAGTCCTATGGCTACACCTTC,CASSELSQSYGYTF
TRBV6-1,TRBJ1-5,-,-,TGTGCCAGCAGTGAAGATACAGGGACATATAGCAATCAGCCCCAGCATTTT,CASSEDTGTYSNQPQHF
TRBV9,TRBJ2-1,-,-,TGTGCCAGCAGCCCTACTTCTCAATCCTACAATGAGCAGTTCTTC,CASSPTSQSYNEQFF
TRBV10-3,TRBJ2-7,-,-,TGTGCCATCAGTGAGCGAGGGACCTTAAGTGACGAGCAGTACTTC,CAISERGTLSDEQYF
TRBV7-2,TRBJ2-5,-,TRBD2,TGTGCCAGCAGCTTAACTAGCGGGAATCAAGAGACCCAGTACTTC,CASSLTSGNQETQYF
TRBV11-3,TRBJ2-2,-,-,TGTGCCAGCAGCTTAGCCGGGGGAATCAACACCGGGGAGCTGTTTTTT,CASSLAGGINTGELFF
TRBV7-2,TRBJ2-1,few,-,TGTGCCACCACTCCTTGGGCGGCTTTCGGTAACAATGAGCAGTTCTTC,CATTPWAAFGNNEQFF
TRBV6-1,TRBJ2-1,-,TRBD2,TGTGCCAGCAGTGGACTAGCGGGGGCCAACTTCTACAATGAGCAGTTCTTC,CASSGLAGANFYNEQFF
TRBV10-2,TRBJ2-5,few,TRBD2,TGCGCCACCGGGACTAGCGGGATGTCCCAGTACTTC,CATGTSGMSQYF
TRBV4-2,TRBJ1-3,-,-,TGTGCCAGCAGCCAATTACGGGAGGGAAACACCATATATTTT,CASSQLREGNTIYF
TRBV6-5,TRBJ1-1,-,-,TGTGCCAGCAGGCCTGCGGGGGTTGGGAACACTGAAGCTTTCTTT,CASRPAGVGNTEAFF
TRBV2,TRBJ1-5,-,-,TGTGCCAGGCAAACCCAGCATTTT,CARQTQHF
TRBV9,TRBJ1-1,-,TRBD1,TGTGCCAGCAGCGCCCAGGACAGGGGAGTATCGAACACTGAAGCTTTCTTT,CASSAQDRGVSNTEAFF
TRBV19,TRBJ1-2,-,TRBD1,TGTGCCAGTAGCTCGGCCCAGGCGGTGACAGGGATTGCCTATGGCTACACCTTC,CASSSAQAVTGIAYGYTF
TRBV11-3,TRBJ2-3,-,-,TGTGCCAGCAGCTCACTCGGATTCTCTAGCACAGATACGCAGTATTTT,CASSSLGFSSTDTQYF
TRBV28,TRBJ1-1,-,-,TGTGCCAGCAGTTCCCTAGGAGTGCTTAACACTGAAGCTTTCTTT,CASSSLGVLNTEAFF